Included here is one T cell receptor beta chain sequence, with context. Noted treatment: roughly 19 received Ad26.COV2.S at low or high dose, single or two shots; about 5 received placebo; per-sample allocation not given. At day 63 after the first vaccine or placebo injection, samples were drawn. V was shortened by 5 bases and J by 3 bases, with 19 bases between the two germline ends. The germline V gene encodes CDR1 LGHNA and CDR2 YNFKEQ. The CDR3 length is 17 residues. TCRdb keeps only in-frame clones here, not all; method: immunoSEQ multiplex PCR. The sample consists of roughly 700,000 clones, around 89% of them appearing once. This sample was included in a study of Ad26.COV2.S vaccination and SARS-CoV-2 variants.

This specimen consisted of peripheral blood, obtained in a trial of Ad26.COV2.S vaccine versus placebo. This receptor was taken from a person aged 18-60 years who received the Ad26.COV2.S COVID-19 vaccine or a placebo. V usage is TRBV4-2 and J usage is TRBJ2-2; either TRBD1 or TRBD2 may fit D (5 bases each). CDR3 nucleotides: TGTGCCAGCAGCTCTAGAGTCGGGGCTTTAGACACCGGGGAGCTGTTTTTT. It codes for CASSSRVGALDTGELFF.